The source of this TCR beta chain is a study of technical replicates of blood from a few donors. This CDR3 comprises 14 residues. Trimming removed 1 base from V and 1 base from J, with 8 bases in between. From germline, CDR1 is SGHRS and CDR2 YFSETQ. Some clones are missing from TCRdb's copy, which holds only in-frame ones; the method was immunoSEQ multiplex PCR. The table lists approximately 66,000 clones, roughly 90% of them singletons. This chain uses TRBV5-1 with TRBJ1-1; the D is unclear. This sequence originates from a human donor in good health. Some clones in this sample may be carry-over from other donors' samples. The specimen sequenced was PBMCs. The CDR3 sequence is CASSLLAENTEAFF. CDR3 nucleotide sequence: TGCGCCAGCAGCTTGTTGGCAGAGAACACTGAAGCTTTCTTT.